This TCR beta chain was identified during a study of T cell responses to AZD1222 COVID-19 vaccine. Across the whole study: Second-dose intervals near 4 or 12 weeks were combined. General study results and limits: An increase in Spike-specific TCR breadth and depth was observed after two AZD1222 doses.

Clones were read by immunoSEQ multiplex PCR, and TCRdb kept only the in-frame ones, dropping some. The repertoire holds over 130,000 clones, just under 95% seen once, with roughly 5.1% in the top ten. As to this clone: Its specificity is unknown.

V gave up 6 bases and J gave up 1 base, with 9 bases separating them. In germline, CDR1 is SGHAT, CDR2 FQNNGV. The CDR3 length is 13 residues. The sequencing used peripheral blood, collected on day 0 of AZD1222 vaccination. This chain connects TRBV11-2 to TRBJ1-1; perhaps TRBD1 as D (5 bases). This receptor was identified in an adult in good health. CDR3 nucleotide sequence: TGTGCCAGCAGACCCGGACAGAACACTGAAGCTTTCTTT. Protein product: CASRPGQNTEAFF.